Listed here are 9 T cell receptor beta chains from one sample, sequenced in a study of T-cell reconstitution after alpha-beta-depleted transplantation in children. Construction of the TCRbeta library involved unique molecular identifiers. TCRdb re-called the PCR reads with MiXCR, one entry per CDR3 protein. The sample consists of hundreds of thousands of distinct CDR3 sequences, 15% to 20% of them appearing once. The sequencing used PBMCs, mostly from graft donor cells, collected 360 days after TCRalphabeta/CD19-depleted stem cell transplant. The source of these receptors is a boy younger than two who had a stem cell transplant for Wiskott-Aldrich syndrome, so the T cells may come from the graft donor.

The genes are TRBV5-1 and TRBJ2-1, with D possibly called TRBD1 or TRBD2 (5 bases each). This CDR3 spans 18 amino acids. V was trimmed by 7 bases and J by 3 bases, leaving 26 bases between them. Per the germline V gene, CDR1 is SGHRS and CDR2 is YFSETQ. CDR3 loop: CASRGSYRSLAYYNEQFF. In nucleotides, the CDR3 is TGCGCCAGCCGGGGATCCTACAGGAGCCTCGCGTACTACAATGAGCAGTTCTTC.

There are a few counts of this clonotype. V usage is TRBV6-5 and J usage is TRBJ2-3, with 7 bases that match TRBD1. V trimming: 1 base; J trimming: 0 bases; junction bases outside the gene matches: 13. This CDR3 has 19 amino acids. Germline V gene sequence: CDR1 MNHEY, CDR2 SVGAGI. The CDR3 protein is CASSYWGMGPGGSTDTQYF. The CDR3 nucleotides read TGTGCCAGCAGTTACTGGGGTATGGGGCCAGGGGGTAGCACAGATACGCAGTATTTT.

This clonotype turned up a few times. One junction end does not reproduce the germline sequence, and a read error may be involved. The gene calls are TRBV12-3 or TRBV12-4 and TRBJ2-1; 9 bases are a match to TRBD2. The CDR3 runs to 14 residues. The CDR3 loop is CASSFISGRNGSIF. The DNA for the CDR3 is TGTGCCAGCAGTTTTATTAGCGGGAGAAATGGGTCGATCTTC.

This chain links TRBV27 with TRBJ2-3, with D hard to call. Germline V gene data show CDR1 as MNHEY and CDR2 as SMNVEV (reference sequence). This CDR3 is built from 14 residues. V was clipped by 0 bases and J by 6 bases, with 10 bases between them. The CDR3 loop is CASSLSPVWDTQYF. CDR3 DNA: TGTGCCAGCAGTTTATCCCCGGTGTGGGATACGCAGTATTTT.

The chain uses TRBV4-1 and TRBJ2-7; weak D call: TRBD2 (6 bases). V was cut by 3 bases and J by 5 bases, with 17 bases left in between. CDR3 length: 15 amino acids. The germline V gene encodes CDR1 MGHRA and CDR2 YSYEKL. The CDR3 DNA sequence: TGCGCCAGCAGCCAGGAGCCATACCGCGGGGACGAGCAGTACTTC. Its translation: CASSQEPYRGDEQYF.

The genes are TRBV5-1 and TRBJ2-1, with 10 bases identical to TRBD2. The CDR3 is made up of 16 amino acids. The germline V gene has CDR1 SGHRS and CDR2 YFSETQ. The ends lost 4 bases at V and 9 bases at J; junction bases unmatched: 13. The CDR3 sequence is CASSPLTSGERVEQFF. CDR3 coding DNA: TGCGCCAGCAGCCCCCTAACTAGCGGGGAGCGCGTTGAGCAGTTCTTC.

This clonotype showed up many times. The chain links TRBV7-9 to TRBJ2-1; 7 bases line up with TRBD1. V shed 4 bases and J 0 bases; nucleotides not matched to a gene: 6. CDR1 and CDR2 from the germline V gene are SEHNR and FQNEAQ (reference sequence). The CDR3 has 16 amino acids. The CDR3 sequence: CASSYPGQSSYNEQFF. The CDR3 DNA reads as TGTGCCAGCAGCTATCCGGGACAGAGCTCCTACAATGAGCAGTTCTTC.

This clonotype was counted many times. The DNA of the CDR3 is TGTGCCAGCAGCTTTACTAGCGGGAGTGAGCAGTTCTTC. Translated, it gives CASSFTSGSEQFF. This chain joins TRBV5-6 and TRBJ2-1; 11 bases line up with TRBD2. Germline V CDR1 and CDR2: SGHDT, YYEEEE. With V trimmed by 2 bases and J by 9 bases, 1 base remained unmatched. The CDR3 is 13 amino acids.

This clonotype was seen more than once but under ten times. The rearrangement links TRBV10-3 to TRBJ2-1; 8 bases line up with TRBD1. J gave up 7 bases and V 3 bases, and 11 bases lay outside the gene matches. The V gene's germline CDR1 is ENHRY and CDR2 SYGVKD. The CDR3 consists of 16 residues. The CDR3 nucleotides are TGTGCCATCAGTGATATCAACAGGGGGAAAGGGAATGAGCAGTTCTTC. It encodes CAISDINRGKGNEQFF.